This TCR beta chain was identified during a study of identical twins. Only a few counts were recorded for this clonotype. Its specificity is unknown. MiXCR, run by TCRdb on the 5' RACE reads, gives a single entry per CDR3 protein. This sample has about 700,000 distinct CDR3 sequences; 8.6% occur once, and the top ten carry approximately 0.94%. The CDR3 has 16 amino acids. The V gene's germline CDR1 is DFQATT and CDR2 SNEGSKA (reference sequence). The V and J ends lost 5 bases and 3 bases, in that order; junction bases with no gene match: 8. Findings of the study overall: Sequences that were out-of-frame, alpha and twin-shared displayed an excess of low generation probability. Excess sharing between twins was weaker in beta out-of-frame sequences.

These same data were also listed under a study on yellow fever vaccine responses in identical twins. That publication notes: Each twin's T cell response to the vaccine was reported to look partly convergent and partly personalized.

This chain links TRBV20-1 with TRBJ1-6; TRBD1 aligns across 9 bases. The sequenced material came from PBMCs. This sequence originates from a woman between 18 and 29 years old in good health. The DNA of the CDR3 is TGCAGTGCTCAAAGAGAGACAGGGGGCTATAATTCACCCCTCCACTTT. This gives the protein CSAQRETGGYNSPLHF.